This T cell receptor (beta chain) was recovered during a study of CD4 and CD8 cells across lung adenocarcinoma regions. Samples came from patients with localized non-small cell lung adenocarcinoma. CDR3 length equals 20 residues. From germline, CDR1 is MNHEY and CDR2 SMNVEV (reference sequence). This clonotype was observed a single time. A junction end diverges from the germline sequence, so it may reflect a read error. TCRdb re-derived calls from the PCR reads in MiXCR, one entry per CDR3 protein. The profile shows around 25,000 distinct CDR3 sequences, around 50% of them singletons. This sequence originates from a male donor with lung adenocarcinoma. The CD4 and CD8 labels of this study may be unreliable. Sequencing used CD8+ T cells from the center of a lung tumor. The V gene is TRBV27, the J gene TRBJ2-3; 9 bases fit TRBD2. DNA for the CDR3: TGTGCCAGCAGTCCCCGCCGGACGGGCGGGGGGGCCCATGACAAAGAGACGCAGTATTTC. It yields the protein CASSPRRTGGGAHDKETQYF.